This T cell receptor (beta chain) was found in a study of T cell changes during pregnancy in multiple sclerosis. Sequencing was performed with immunoSEQ multiplex PCR; in TCRdb, only in-frame clones are kept and a portion is missing. The sample lists roughly 38,000 clones; approximately 89% were seen once. Per germline, CDR1 LGHNT and CDR2 FRNRAP. J was trimmed by 4 bases and V by 0 bases; bases with no gene match: 8. This CDR3 has 17 amino acids. This chain links TRBV12-5 with TRBJ2-2; 7 nucleotides agree with TRBD1. Sequencing was performed on CD4+ T cells from peripheral blood mononuclear cells, taken in the second trimester of pregnancy. The sequence derives from a female donor in good health, enrolled as a control in a pregnancy study. The CDR3 loop reads CASGLVRGGAGTGELFF. The CDR3 region has the DNA TGTGCTAGTGGTTTGGTACGAGGGGGCGCAGGCACCGGGGAGCTGTTTTTT. Using reference TRBV12-5 and TRBJ2-2 for the parts outside the CDR3, the full variable domain is DARVTQTPRHKVTEMGQEVTMRCQPILGHNTVFWYRQTMMQGLELLAYFRNRAPLDDSGMPKDRFSAEMPDATLATLKIQPSEPRDSAVYFCASGLVRGGAGTGELFFGEGSRLTVL.